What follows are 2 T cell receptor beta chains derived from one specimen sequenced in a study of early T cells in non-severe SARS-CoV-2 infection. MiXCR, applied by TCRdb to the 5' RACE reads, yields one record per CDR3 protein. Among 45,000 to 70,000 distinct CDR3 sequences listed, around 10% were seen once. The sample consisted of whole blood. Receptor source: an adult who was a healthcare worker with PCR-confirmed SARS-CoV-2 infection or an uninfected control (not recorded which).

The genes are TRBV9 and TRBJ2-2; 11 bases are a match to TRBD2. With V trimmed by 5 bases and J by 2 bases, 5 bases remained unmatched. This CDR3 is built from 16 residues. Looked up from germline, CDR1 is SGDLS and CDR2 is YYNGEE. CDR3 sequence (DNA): TGTGCCAGCAGTCCACTAGCGGGGGCCAACACCGGGGAGCTGTTTTTT. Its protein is CASSPLAGANTGELFF. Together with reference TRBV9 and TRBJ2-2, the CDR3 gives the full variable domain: DSGVTQTPKHLITATGQRVTLRCSPRSGDLSVYWYQQSLDQGLQFLIQYYNGEERAKGNILERFSAQQFPDLHSELNLSSLELGDSALYFCASSPLAGANTGELFFGEGSRLTVL.

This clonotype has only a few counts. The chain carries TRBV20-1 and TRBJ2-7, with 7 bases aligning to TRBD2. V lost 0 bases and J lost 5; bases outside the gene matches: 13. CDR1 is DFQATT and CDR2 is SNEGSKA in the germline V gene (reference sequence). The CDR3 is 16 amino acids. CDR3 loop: CSARDSDGGSGNEQYF. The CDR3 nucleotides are TGCAGTGCTAGAGATAGTGATGGCGGGAGTGGCAACGAGCAGTACTTC.